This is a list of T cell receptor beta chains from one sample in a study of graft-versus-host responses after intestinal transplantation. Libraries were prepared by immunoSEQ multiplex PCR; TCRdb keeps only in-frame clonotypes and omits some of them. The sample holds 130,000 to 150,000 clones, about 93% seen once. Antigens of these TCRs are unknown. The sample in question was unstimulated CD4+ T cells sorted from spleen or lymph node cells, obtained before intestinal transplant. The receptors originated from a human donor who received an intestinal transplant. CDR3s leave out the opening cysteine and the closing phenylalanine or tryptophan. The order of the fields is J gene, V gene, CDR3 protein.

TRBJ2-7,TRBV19,ASSPGQPYEQY
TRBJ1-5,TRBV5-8,ASSFRLSQPQH
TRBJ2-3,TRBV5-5,ASSFEGDTQY
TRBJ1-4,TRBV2,ASSSRASNEKLF
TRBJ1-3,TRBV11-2,ASSRPIGSYSGNTIY
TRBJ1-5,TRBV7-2,ASSLGPSNQPQH
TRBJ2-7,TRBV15,ATSRSGRAIYEQY
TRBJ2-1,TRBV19,ASSTTGTGPLDEQF
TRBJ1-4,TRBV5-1,ASSSGTLSDEKLF
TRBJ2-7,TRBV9,ASSSPDRGKNEQY
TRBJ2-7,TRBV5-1,ASSLAANSGYEQY
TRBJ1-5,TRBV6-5,ASSYGTGDYNQPQH
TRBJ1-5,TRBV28,ASSLSQGSNQPQH
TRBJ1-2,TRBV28,ASTEAGGGYGYT
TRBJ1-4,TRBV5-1,ASSVSGTGGEKLF
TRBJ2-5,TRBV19,ASSIGGAGGSGETQY
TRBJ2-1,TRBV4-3,ASSPGQGTYNEQF
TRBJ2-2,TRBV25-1,ASRSTSPLVQLF
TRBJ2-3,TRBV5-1,ASSLRGGSTDTQY
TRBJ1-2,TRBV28,ASSFRGLSLGYT
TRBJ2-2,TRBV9,ASSTGTTGELF
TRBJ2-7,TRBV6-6,ASSPNRGWGEQY
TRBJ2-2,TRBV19,ATKREGGPGELF
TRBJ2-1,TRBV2,ASSESSGLNEQF
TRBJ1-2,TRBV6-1,ASSWALSGYGYT
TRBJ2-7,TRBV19,ASSIGQLEQY
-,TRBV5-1,ASSYMGDEQY
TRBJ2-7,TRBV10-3,AITRDRGLVHEQY
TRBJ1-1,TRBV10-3,AISENTEAF
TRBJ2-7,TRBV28,ASTRRWLPSYEQY
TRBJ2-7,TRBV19,ASSIRAGDPYEQY
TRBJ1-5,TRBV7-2,ASSPRGTEGNQPQH
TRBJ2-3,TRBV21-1,ASSTHRDSNTDTQY
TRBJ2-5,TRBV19,ASRGLAGGETQY
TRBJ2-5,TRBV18,ASSPPALTAETQY
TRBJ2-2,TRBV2,ASRRTSGRGTGELF
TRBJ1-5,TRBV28,ASTQRGQGRKVGNQPQH
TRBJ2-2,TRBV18,ASSSRGLGTGELF
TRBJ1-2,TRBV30,AWSVWGMGYT
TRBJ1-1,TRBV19,ASSIVVGGNTEAF
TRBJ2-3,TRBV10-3,AATGGGTDTQY
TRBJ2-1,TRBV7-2,ASSLSVSYANEQF
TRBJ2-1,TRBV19,ASISGLAKF
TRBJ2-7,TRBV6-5,ASSQGAYEQY
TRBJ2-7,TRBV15,ATSRDIGGSNEQY
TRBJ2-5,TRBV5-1,ASMISPETQY
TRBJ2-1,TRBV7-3,ASSPGTFYNEQF
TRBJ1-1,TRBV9,ASSRADKNTEAF
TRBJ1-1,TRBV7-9,ASSWAGGGRTEAF
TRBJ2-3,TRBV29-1,SVDGDLDTDTQY